These 9 T cell receptor beta chains came from one sample sequenced in a study of blood T cell repertoires in COVID-19. Clones were read by immunoSEQ multiplex PCR, and TCRdb kept only the in-frame ones, dropping some. The repertoire includes approximately 97,000 clones, over 85% of them detected once, and roughly 1.9% sits in the top ten. The sequenced material came from peripheral blood. All receptors derive from a woman between 50 and 59 years old with COVID-19, enrolled during active disease.

CDR3 coding DNA: TGTGCCAGCAGCTGGGGACAATATAATTCACCCCTCCACTTT. Translating it yields CASSWGQYNSPLHF. The chain uses TRBV13 and TRBJ1-6, with a weak D call TRBD1 (6 bases). Germline V gene sequence: CDR1 PRHDT, CDR2 FYEKMQ (reference sequence). The CDR3 is made up of 14 amino acids. V was cut by 4 bases and J by 4 bases, with 8 bases left in between. Looking up the rest from reference TRBV13 and TRBJ1-6 gives the full variable domain: AAGVIQSPRHLIKEKRETATLKCYPIPRHDTVYWYQQGPGQDPQFLISFYEKMQSDKGSIPDRFSAQQFSDYHSELNMSSLELGDSALYFCASSWGQYNSPLHFGNGTRLTVT.

The genes are TRBV19 and TRBJ2-3, with a possible D match to TRBD1 (5 bases). Germline V CDR1 and CDR2: LNHDA, SQIVND (reference sequence). There are 14 residues in the CDR3. Between the trimmed V and J ends, which lost 3 bases and 2 bases, there was a span of 9 bases. CDR3 nucleotide sequence: TGTGCCAGTAGTATGCAGACAGTCACAGATACGCAGTATTTT. It yields the protein CASSMQTVTDTQYF.

This chain uses TRBV19 with TRBJ1-5; 9 nucleotides align to TRBD1. The CDR3 extends over 15 amino acids. Germline assignment: CDR1 LNHDA and CDR2 SQIVND (reference sequence). V shed 4 bases, J shed 1 base, and the junction held 2 bases outside the gene matches. The CDR3 coding sequence is TGTGCCAGTAGTACCGACAGGGGGAGCAATCAGCCCCAGCATTTT. This gives the protein CASSTDRGSNQPQHF. Filled out from reference TRBV19 and TRBJ1-5, the complete variable domain reads DGGITQSPKYLFRKEGQNVTLSCEQNLNHDAMYWYRQDPGQGLRLIYYSQIVNDFQKGDIAEGYSVSREKKESFPLTVTSAQKNPTAFYLCASSTDRGSNQPQHFGDGTRLSIL.

This rearrangement joins TRBV27 to TRBJ2-1; perhaps TRBD2 as D (6 bases). This CDR3 has 13 residues. V shed 5 bases and J shed 8 bases, with 13 bases lying between them. CDR1 is MNHEY, CDR2 SMNVEV, per germline (reference sequence). CDR3 coding DNA: TGTGCCAGCAGTCGCGGGGTGGTCGATGAGCAGTTCTTC. It encodes CASSRGVVDEQFF.

This sequence joins TRBV19 and TRBJ2-3; D might be TRBD2 (5 bases). The length of the CDR3 is 11 residues. Between the trimmed V and J ends, which lost 8 bases and 11 bases, there was a span of 14 bases. Germline V CDR1 and CDR2: LNHDA, SQIVND (reference sequence). The CDR3 bases are TGTGCCAGTTCGCCGGGATTTGAGCAGTATTTT. Residues: CASSPGFEQYF.

The gene calls are TRBV28 and TRBJ2-1; 8 positions match TRBD2. This CDR3 spans 16 amino acids. Trimming removed 8 bases from V and 3 bases from J; junction bases left unmatched: 12. The germline V gene has CDR1 MDHEN and CDR2 SYDVKM. CDR3 coding DNA: TGTGCCAGCGCACGGGGGGGGGCCCTCTTCTACAATGAGCAGTTCTTC. Translation gives CASARGGALFYNEQFF.

This chain connects TRBV19 to TRBJ1-5, with D possibly matching TRBD1 (5 bases). This CDR3 comprises 15 residues. Trimming removed 8 bases from V and 7 bases from J, with 21 bases in between. The V gene's germline CDR1 is LNHDA and CDR2 SQIVND (reference sequence). The chain's CDR3 is CASDRPGHRGQPQHF. The CDR3 nucleotides are TGTGCCAGTGACCGACCGGGCCATAGGGGACAGCCCCAGCATTTT.

The rearrangement uses TRBV6-1 and TRBJ2-7, with 7 positions matching TRBD1. Germline assignment: CDR1 MNHNS and CDR2 SASEGT. V lost 6 bases, J lost 3 bases, and 14 bases stayed unmatched. There are 16 residues in the CDR3. As DNA, the CDR3 is TGTGCCAGCAGCGAACCGGGACAGCAGCAACTCTACGAGCAGTACGTC. Amino acid sequence: CASSEPGQQQLYEQYV.

The genes are TRBV28 and TRBJ2-2; 7 bases are a match to TRBD1. The CDR3 has 14 amino acids. V dropped 2 bases and J dropped 7; count of bases not matched to a gene: 4. The germline CDR1 and CDR2 sequences are MDHEN and SYDVKM. The CDR3: CASSLPRQGGELFF. For the CDR3, the DNA is TGTGCCAGCAGTTTACCCAGACAGGGCGGGGAGCTGTTTTTT.